This T cell receptor (beta chain) is drawn from a study of OX40 agonist ivuxolimab in advanced cancers. Describing the broader study: The costimulatory receptor OX40 (CD134) was targeted by ivuxolimab, a fully human IgG2 agonistic monoclonal antibody. Intravenous ivuxolimab was administered to patients every 2 weeks at six dose levels: 0.01, 0.1, 0.3, 1.5, 3 and 10 mg/kg. Of the approximately 50 patients in dose escalation, about 19 had hepatocellular carcinoma, about 15 had melanoma, 9 had renal cell carcinoma and 9 had head and neck cancer. In the dose-escalation cohort, roughly 82% of patients were male, and the mean age was 60 years with a range of roughly 23 to 79. Patients were allowed to have had prior anti-PD-1, anti-PD-L1 or anti-CTLA-4 therapy, and 40% to 45% of the dose-escalation patients had previously received checkpoint inhibitors. Three dose-escalation patients achieved partial responses, one with hepatocellular carcinoma and two with cutaneous melanoma. The purpose of peripheral TCRbeta sequencing was to test whether ivuxolimab changed TCR sequence diversity and led to clonal T-cell expansion. The monotherapy dose-escalation portion (N of about 50 patients) of the phase I ivuxolimab trial is reported in the paper.

CDR1 and CDR2 are read off the germline V gene as ENHRY and SYGVKD. Including the terminal cysteine and phenylalanine, the CDR3 comprises 15 residues. Only the CDR3 DNA stays, 45 bases, in frame from base 1. At the junction V is shortened by 6 bases and J by 8 bases; bases outside the gene matches: 12. A note on this clone: The specificity of this receptor is unknown. No base-level quality is on record; no much larger clone is a single base apart.

Patients with a history of autoimmune disease or receiving systemic immunosuppression were excluded from the trial. Peripheral blood for TCR sequencing was collected from all dose cohorts at baseline, on cycle 4 day 1, and on cycle 7 day 1. The samples were drawn from a first-in-human, open-label, multicenter phase I dose-escalation trial of ivuxolimab. Adults with locally advanced or metastatic melanoma, renal cell carcinoma, hepatocellular carcinoma or head and neck squamous cell carcinoma were enrolled in the trial. Before TCR sequencing, CD4+ T cells and CD8+ T cells were sorted from peripheral blood as separate populations. General conclusions and limits of the study: After ivuxolimab, CD8+ T cells had more expanded clones than CD4+ T cells on average. Partial responders in the 0.1-3.0 mg/kg groups had among the lowest normalized peripheral clonal expansion, especially among CD8+ T cells. Low levels of normalized T-cell clonal expansion were also shown by some nonresponding patients. The antigen specificity of the clonally expanded peripheral T cells was not determined. At doses from 0.1 to 3.0 mg/kg, clonal expansion was seen in both CD4+ and CD8+ blood T cells between baseline and week 6.

Genomic DNA was extracted from sorted cells for sequencing of the TCRbeta CDR3 region. TCRbeta CDR3 regions were sequenced using the immunoSEQ Assay. TCRdb obtained this table from immuneACCESS and retained in-frame rearrangements with V and J assigned. These tables miss some clones; where compared with another copy, unresolved V genes account for less than half of the shortfall, and the remainder is unexplained. The sample yields about 34,000 clones; roughly 80% were counted once. Clones ranked in the top ten supply around 2.5% of the sample. The chain is assembled from TRBV10-3 and TRBJ2-1; TRBD2 matches 8 bases in the middle. The TCR originated in an adult with an advanced solid tumor such as melanoma, head and neck, liver or kidney cancer. Sequenced here: CD4+ or CD8+ T cells sorted from blood, sampled in a trial of the OX40 agonist ivuxolimab. The CDR3 amino acid sequence is: CAIRGRAGVSDEQFF. The nucleotides are TGTGCCATCAGGGGGAGAGCGGGAGTATCTGATGAGCAGTTCTTC.